Listed below are T cell receptor beta chains from one sample, sequenced in a study of beta chain features in type 1 diabetes. Libraries were prepared by immunoSEQ multiplex PCR; TCRdb keeps only in-frame clonotypes and omits some of them. There are around 240,000 clones in the sample; about a sixth occur only once, and roughly 0.08% lies in the top ten. Sample: naive CD4+ T cells from blood. These receptors came from a man aged 25-45 years with type 1 diabetes. The CDR3 runs from the conserved cysteine through the conserved F or W. Fields, in order: clone size, J gene, V gene, D gene, CDR3 protein, CDR3 DNA. A D gene is named only where the DNA matches it firmly. A clone size is listed for some rows: how often the clone was seen (once, few, many), or a class if it is expanded.

-,TRBJ2-7,TRBV7-2,-,CASSQRRASYEQYF,TGTGCCAGCAGCCAGCGGCGGGCGTCCTACGAGCAGTACTTC
-,TRBJ2-3,TRBV5-1,-,CASSSPNTDTQYF,TGCGCCAGCAGCTCGCCGAACACAGATACGCAGTATTTT
-,TRBJ2-7,TRBV5-6,TRBD1,CASSPGQGTWNEQYF,TGTGCCAGCAGCCCGGGACAGGGGACGTGGAACGAGCAGTACTTC
-,TRBJ2-1,TRBV9,TRBD2,CASSVTSGNEQFF,TGTGCCAGCAGCGTAACTAGCGGTAATGAGCAGTTCTTC
few,TRBJ2-3,TRBV4-1,TRBD1,CASSQAGQGSDTQYF,TGCGCCAGCAGCCAAGCGGGACAGGGGTCAGATACGCAGTATTTT
few,TRBJ1-2,TRBV4-2,-,CASSPRQAGTDGYTF,TGTGCCAGCAGCCCCCGACAGGCCGGGACGGATGGCTACACCTTC
few,TRBJ2-3,TRBV29-1,TRBD1,CSVRGHLEPDTQYF,TGCAGCGTCAGGGGGCACTTGGAGCCAGATACGCAGTATTTT
-,TRBJ2-3,TRBV7-9,TRBD2,CASSWGTSGTQYF,TGTGCCAGCAGCTGGGGGACTAGCGGTACGCAGTATTTT
-,TRBJ2-3,TRBV29-1,-,CSVVRDTGTDTQYF,TGCAGCGTTGTCCGGGATACAGGCACAGATACGCAGTATTTT
few,TRBJ2-7,TRBV6-5,TRBD1,CASSSFGTGTFGRQYF,TGTGCCAGCAGTTCCTTTGGGACAGGAACATTCGGGCGGCAGTACTTC
-,TRBJ2-1,TRBV5-1,TRBD1,CASSPGTGGLYNEQFF,TGCGCCAGCAGCCCCGGGACAGGGGGCCTATACAATGAGCAGTTCTTC
-,TRBJ2-7,TRBV5-6,TRBD1,CASSLWDRFYEQYF,TGTGCCAGCAGCTTGTGGGACAGATTCTACGAGCAGTACTTC
-,TRBJ2-2,TRBV7-2,-,CASSLGGGGTNTGELFF,TGTGCCAGCAGCTTAGGAGGGGGAGGCACCAACACCGGGGAGCTGTTTTTT
few,TRBJ1-1,TRBV7-9,-,CASSLSGVNTEAFF,TGTGCCAGCAGCTTATCAGGGGTGAACACTGAAGCTTTCTTT
few,TRBJ2-1,TRBV20-1,TRBD2,CSARMTSGQFF,TGCAGTGCTAGGATGACTAGCGGGCAGTTCTTC
-,TRBJ2-3,TRBV7-9,TRBD1,CASSLTGGQDTQYF,TGTGCCAGCAGCTTGACAGGGGGCCAAGATACGCAGTATTTT
few,TRBJ2-5,TRBV30,-,CAWTMGTETQYF,TGTGCCTGGACGATGGGCACAGAGACCCAGTACTTC
few,TRBJ2-7,TRBV29-1,-,CSVGQQSEQYF,TGCAGCGTTGGGCAACAGAGCGAGCAGTACTTC
-,TRBJ2-3,TRBV5-4,TRBD1,CASSPRTGSTDTQYF,TGTGCCAGCAGCCCGAGGACAGGGAGCACAGATACGCAGTATTTT
-,TRBJ2-7,TRBV2,TRBD1,CASGPGTGSPYEQYF,TGTGCCAGCGGTCCCGGGACAGGTTCCCCCTACGAGCAGTACTTC
few,TRBJ2-1,TRBV7-2,TRBD2,CASSFSGGAWNEQFF,TGTGCCAGCAGCTTTAGCGGGGGGGCCTGGAATGAGCAGTTCTTC
-,TRBJ2-5,TRBV7-9,-,CASSRMEETQYF,TGTGCCAGCAGCCGGATGGAAGAGACCCAGTACTTC
-,TRBJ1-1,TRBV30,-,CAWSVIGTGTEAFF,TGTGCCTGGAGTGTAATCGGGACGGGCACTGAAGCTTTCTTT
-,TRBJ2-3,TRBV6-5,TRBD1,CASSSGQATDTQYF,TGTGCCAGCAGTTCCGGACAGGCCACAGATACGCAGTATTTT
few,TRBJ2-1,TRBV7-3,-,CASSSSGNEQFF,TGTGCCAGCAGCTCGAGCGGCAATGAGCAGTTCTTC
-,TRBJ2-5,TRBV18,TRBD1,CASSRGQQETQYF,TGTGCCAGCTCACGGGGACAGCAAGAGACCCAGTACTTC
few,TRBJ1-1,TRBV29-1,-,CSSTLSTEAFF,TGCAGCTCTACACTGTCCACTGAAGCTTTCTTT
-,TRBJ2-5,TRBV18,-,CASSPEETQYF,TGTGCCAGCTCTCCCGAAGAGACCCAGTACTTC
-,TRBJ2-1,TRBV10-3,-,CAIRTGSSYNEQFF,TGTGCCATCAGGACTGGCAGCTCCTACAATGAGCAGTTCTTC
-,TRBJ2-4,TRBV27,-,CNTTTLAVAKNIQYF,TGTAATACTACAACGCTGGCGGTAGCCAAAAACATTCAGTACTTC
-,TRBJ2-4,TRBV19,TRBD1,CATRQGSRAKNIQYF,TGTGCCACCCGACAGGGGAGTAGGGCCAAAAACATTCAGTACTTC
-,TRBJ2-1,TRBV5-1,-,CASSYSGQSSYNEQFF,TGCGCCAGCAGCTACTCGGGGCAGAGCTCCTACAATGAGCAGTTCTTC
-,TRBJ2-2,TRBV15,-,CATSTAPSTTGELFF,TGTGCCACCAGCACCGCCCCCAGTACAACCGGGGAGCTGTTTTTT
-,TRBJ1-2,TRBV4-1,TRBD1,CASSHLTGGGYTF,TGCGCCAGCAGCCACCTAACAGGGGGTGGCTACACCTTC
few,TRBJ2-3,TRBV11-2,TRBD2,CASSPRLAGGTDTQYF,TGTGCCAGCAGCCCCAGACTAGCGGGAGGCACAGATACGCAGTATTTT
few,TRBJ2-2,TRBV29-1,-,CSVGGRNTGELFF,TGCAGCGTTGGGGGCAGAAACACCGGGGAGCTGTTTTTT
few,TRBJ2-7,TRBV7-2,-,CASSSQGPSYEQYF,TGTGCCAGCAGCTCCCAGGGACCGTCCTACGAGCAGTACTTC
few,TRBJ2-2,TRBV15,-,CATSIGTGELFF,TGTGCCACCAGCATCGGGACCGGGGAGCTGTTTTTT
-,TRBJ2-3,TRBV13,-,CASSLGTADTQYF,TGTGCCAGCAGCTTAGGGACTGCTGATACGCAGTATTTT
-,TRBJ2-7,TRBV10-3,-,CAIRSGSGAYEQYF,TGTGCCATCAGGTCAGGGAGTGGGGCATACGAGCAGTACTTC
-,TRBJ2-5,TRBV9,TRBD2,CASSPTSGQETQYF,TGTGCCAGCAGCCCGACTAGCGGTCAAGAGACCCAGTACTTC
few,TRBJ2-3,TRBV5-1,TRBD2,CASSLGTSGITDTQYF,TGCGCCAGCAGCCTGGGGACTAGCGGGATCACAGATACGCAGTATTTT
few,TRBJ1-4,TRBV5-4,-,CASSTGQLNEKLFF,TGTGCCAGCAGCACAGGACAATTGAATGAAAAACTGTTTTTT
few,TRBJ2-1,TRBV29-1,-,CSVVAGSSTYNEQFF,TGCAGCGTTGTTGCGGGTTCTAGTACCTACAATGAGCAGTTCTTC
-,TRBJ1-3,TRBV27,-,CASSLFIGNTIYF,TGTGCCAGCAGTCTTTTCATCGGAAACACCATATATTTT
few,TRBJ1-1,TRBV29-1,-,CSAKLTANTEAFF,TGCAGCGCAAAACTGACAGCAAACACTGAAGCTTTCTTT
-,TRBJ2-7,TRBV30,TRBD2,CAWSGGLAGPGDEQYF,TGTGCCTGGAGTGGCGGACTAGCGGGACCCGGTGACGAGCAGTACTTC
-,TRBJ2-1,TRBV28,-,CASTKWTENEQFF,TGTGCCAGCACTAAATGGACAGAAAATGAGCAGTTCTTC
-,TRBJ2-1,TRBV6-6,TRBD2,CASKPAGLAAYNEQFF,TGTGCCAGCAAACCGGCGGGGCTAGCGGCCTACAATGAGCAGTTCTTC
few,TRBJ2-4,TRBV7-3,-,CASSNPAENIQYF,TGTGCCAGCAGCAACCCTGCCGAAAACATTCAGTACTTC
-,TRBJ2-5,TRBV4-1,-,CASSQLGSLQETQYF,TGCGCCAGCAGCCAATTAGGTTCCCTGCAAGAGACCCAGTACTTC
-,TRBJ2-3,TRBV7-2,TRBD2,CASSLRTSGRRSTDTQYF,TGTGCCAGCAGCCTTAGGACTAGCGGGAGACGTAGCACAGATACGCAGTATTTT
few,TRBJ1-1,TRBV10-3,-,CAIYERSEAFF,TGTGCCATCTACGAAAGGTCTGAAGCTTTCTTT
-,TRBJ2-7,TRBV4-3,-,CASSQGLIPGEQYF,TGCGCCAGCAGCCAAGGACTAATACCTGGGGAGCAGTACTTC
-,TRBJ1-1,TRBV30,-,CAWSVGSSDLAFF,TGTGCCTGGAGTGTAGGATCGTCCGATCTCGCTTTCTTT
-,TRBJ2-5,TRBV7-7,-,CASSEQAGETQYF,TGTGCTAGCAGCGAACAGGCAGGGGAGACCCAGTACTTC
-,TRBJ2-3,TRBV15,-,CATGARASPTDTQYF,TGTGCCACCGGCGCGAGGGCGTCCCCCACAGATACGCAGTATTTT